This T cell receptor beta chain comes out of a study of PD-1 blockade in classical Hodgkin lymphoma. Exposure to brentuximab vedotin varied, and each patient had relapsed following autologous stem cell transplantation. Study-wide findings and caveats: Before treatment, TCR diversity in newly diagnosed patients was reportedly lower than in healthy donors.

The germline gives CDR1 SQVTM, CDR2 ANQGSEA. The CDR3 is 13 residues long. V was pared by 6 bases and J by 4 bases, with 15 bases between. This table comes from immunoSEQ multiplex PCR, and its TCRdb copy is limited to in-frame clones, with some not included. The sample has about 12,000 clones; roughly 80% are singletons. This clone appeared a few times. Its target is unknown. The sample consisted of peripheral blood mononuclear cells (PBMCs), taken at baseline. This chain connects TRBV29-1 to TRBJ1-2, with TRBD1 as a possible D gene (5 bases). This TCR derives from a human donor with classical Hodgkin lymphoma. In DNA, the CDR3 is TGCAGCGTGAGAGACACAGGAGTCTATGGCTACACCTTC. This sequence encodes CSVRDTGVYGYTF.